One and the same sample provided the 9 T cell receptor beta chains below, sequenced in a study of cytomegalovirus exposure and HLA in healthy donors. Primers included in the PCR were 60 Vbeta and 13 Jbeta primers. The assay was immunoSEQ multiplex PCR, and TCRdb's table has in-frame clones only and misses some. The sample has about 140,000 clones, about three quarters seen once. The material sequenced was PBMCs. These receptors came from a young woman in good health and CMV-seronegative.

In this sample, this clone turned up a few times. The chain is built from TRBV9 and TRBJ2-7, with D possibly matching TRBD2 (6 bases). The CDR3 runs 15 residues. The V end was cut by 3 bases, the J end by 9 bases, with 22 bases between. CDR1 SGDLS and CDR2 YYNGEE come from the germline V gene. In DNA, the CDR3 is TGTGCCAGCAGCGAGGGACCGGGGGAACCTTTTGGGCAGTACTTC. This gives the protein CASSEGPGEPFGQYF.

The V gene is TRBV30, the J gene TRBJ1-6; tentative D call: TRBD1 (6 bases). The length of the CDR3 is 15 residues. V was clipped by 7 bases and J by 10 bases, with 23 bases between them. Germline values: CDR1 GTSNPN, CDR2 SVGIG (reference sequence). The CDR3: CASLGTQLLDSPLHF. Here the CDR3 DNA reads TGTGCCTCCCTGGGGACACAGCTATTAGACTCACCCCTCCACTTT.

The table lists this clone with a count of one. The chain carries TRBV4-2 and TRBJ1-1; 9 nucleotides match TRBD1. The V gene end was trimmed by 1 base and the J gene end by 0 bases; junction bases not matched to a gene: 0. In germline, CDR1 is LGHNA, CDR2 YNFKEQ. The length of the CDR3 is 15 residues. CDR3 sequence reads: CASSQGTGVNTEAFF. The CDR3, as DNA: TGTGCCAGCAGCCAAGGGACAGGGGTGAACACTGAAGCTTTCTTT.

The rearrangement uses TRBV28 and TRBJ2-1; 8 bases fit TRBD1. The CDR3 is 16 amino acids. Looked up from germline, CDR1 is MDHEN and CDR2 is SYDVKM. Unmatched junction bases numbered 9, after V lost 3 bases and J lost 5 bases. The chain's CDR3 is CASSFGGQGVNNEQFF. The CDR3 DNA reads TGTGCCAGCAGTTTTGGAGGACAGGGAGTTAACAATGAGCAGTTCTTC.

V is TRBV5-5 and J is TRBJ1-5, with 11 bases aligning to TRBD1. CDR1 is SGHKS, CDR2 YYEKEE, per germline (reference sequence). This CDR3 has 16 residues. Trimming removed 4 bases from V and 3 bases from J; junction bases left unmatched: 6. The CDR3 DNA follows: TGTGCCAGCAGCGGAGGGACAGGGGGTAACAATCAGCCCCAGCATTTT. Protein product: CASSGGTGGNNQPQHF.

The chain recombines TRBV29-1 with TRBJ2-5, with 9 bases identical to TRBD2. Looked up from germline, CDR1 is SQVTM and CDR2 is ANQGSEA. With 7 bases clipped from V and 2 bases from J, the junction kept 8 bases outside the gene matches. The CDR3 has 14 amino acids. This chain's CDR3 is CSAWGGGGQETQYF. The CDR3 DNA reads TGCAGCGCCTGGGGCGGGGGGGGGCAAGAGACCCAGTACTTC.

V gene TRBV28 combines with J gene TRBJ1-2; D remains ambiguous. The CDR3 totals 21 residues. Germline-derived CDR1 and CDR2 are MDHEN and SYDVKM. The V and J ends lost 7 bases and 0 bases respectively, with 33 bases between them. CDR3 amino acids: CASISRSSYNRLRPTNYGYTF. As DNA, the CDR3 is TGTGCCAGCATTTCACGGAGCAGCTATAACCGCCTAAGGCCCACTAACTATGGCTACACCTTC.

The rearrangement joins TRBV7-2 to TRBJ2-3; a weak D match, TRBD2 (5 bases). CDR3 length equals 14 residues. V was trimmed by 5 bases and J by 11 bases, leaving 20 bases between them. Germline V gene data show CDR1 as SGHTA and CDR2 as FQGNSA. The CDR3 DNA is TGTGCCAGCAGCCCCGGTGAGCGGATTTCTAGGCAGTATTTT. This translates into CASSPGERISRQYF.

This rearrangement joins TRBV5-1 to TRBJ2-7; a weak D match, TRBD1 (6 bases). This CDR3 is built from 15 residues. From germline, CDR1 is SGHRS and CDR2 YFSETQ. The V and J ends lost 5 bases and 1 base respectively, with 16 bases between them. CDR3 residues: CASRDRPGHSYEQYF. Written as DNA, the CDR3 is TGCGCCAGCAGGGACCGACCGGGACATTCCTACGAGCAGTACTTC.